Sequencing of this TCR beta chain was carried out in a study of shared clonotypes between healthy human individuals (TCRdb year 2020). With regard to the full study: The cohort comprised two women and a few men aged 18 to 49 years. Per donor, three plates each were used for CD4 naive and CD4 memory, two for CD8 naive, and one for CD8 memory. To estimate repertoire size and how much clonotypes are shared between individuals, the study performed deep sequencing of blood TCR repertoires from roughly five healthy adults. Different laboratories and diverse techniques were used to prepare libraries and sequence TCR repertoires, to increase sequencing depth and limit assay-specific biases. Between about 0.85 and 8.9 billion PBMCs per donor were obtained by leukapheresis.

Taken from the germline V gene, the CDR1 and CDR2 loops are SGHTA and FQGTGA. Measured from the cysteine to the phenylalanine, the CDR3 is 13 residues long. The DNA shown is the 39-base CDR3, in frame from base 1. Trimming accounts for 5 bases at V and 7 bases at J, while the number of junction bases matched to no gene is 6. Donors were healthy HIV-negative adults with no recently reported acute infections or vaccinations. Every donor was a Caucasian adult residing in Nashville, Tennessee, USA. Magnetic negative selection was used to enrich CD4+ T cells, after which naive cells were positively selected on CD45RA and the negative fraction became the memory subset. Blood was obtained by leukapheresis, after which PBMCs were separated by Ficoll-Histopaque density gradient centrifugation and cryopreserved in liquid nitrogen vapor phase. Analytical flow cytometry was used to check the purity and quantity of every magnetically sorted T cell population. From each sorted fraction, genomic DNA was isolated and quantified by UV absorbance on a Nanodrop 2000c.

In the case of this clone: Its cognate antigen has yet to be identified. Base qualities were left out, and no much larger clone turns up one base away.

Broad study findings and their caveats: Naive subsets generally had larger estimated clonotype richness than memory subsets. Only blood was sampled, and tissue TCR repertoires likely differ from those in blood. Sharing across a handful of donors was observed for around 5% of naive CD4, 3% to 4% of naive CD8, around 2.5% of memory CD4, and roughly 0.4% of memory CD8 clonotypes. Compared with non-shared clonotypes, the clonotypes found in all four sorted-subset donors had higher generation probabilities. The small number of donors limited the genetic and exposure-history diversity represented. Even with the large sequencing depth, rarefaction of the sorted-subset datasets indicated that sequencing was incomplete. Pairwise subsampling indicated that sequencing depth was expected to affect the degree of clonotype sharing among donors.

Using the deep immunoSEQ assay, multiplex PCR amplified TCR CDR3 regions from genomic DNA. Extracted genomic DNA from each cell subset was spread evenly across all wells of several immunoSEQ 96-well plates, with each plate serving as a replicate. For sorted subsets, 200 ng of genomic DNA, equivalent to some 33,000 T cell genomes, went into each replicate PCR. Purified libraries were quantified with a Qubit 3.0 fluorometer, sized on a Bioanalyzer 2100, and re-quantified with the KAPA Library Quantification kit. Every immunoSEQ 96-well plate was sequenced on a separate single-read 150-cycle Illumina NextSeq 550 flow cell. The paper's data handling went like this. Because the immunoSEQ output included only junctional sequences and no quality scores, the filtering could not be the same as the filtering used for full-length reads. Sequences were annotated with PyIR, a Python wrapper for IgBLAST v1.9, and V/J genes and CDR3 were assigned using IMGT germline references. Reads were filtered out if the reads had weak V/J assignments (E-value above 1e-6), no CDR3, stop codons, out-of-frame junctions, or ambiguous translated residues. A V3J clonotype was defined by an identical inferred V gene, J gene, and CDR3 amino acid sequence. The percentage overlap between two repertoires was calculated by dividing the number of shared unique clonotypes by the size of the smaller repertoire. Richness of each repertoire was evaluated using RTK rarefaction, the Chao1 estimator, and Recon v2.1 estimates of unobserved clonotypes. For all TCRbeta clonotypes obtained by the gDNA method from four donors, generation probabilities were computed with OLGA. The source is immuneACCESS, and TCRdb retained only in-frame sequences with V and J called. Part of the clones is not carried over; for the studies checked, unresolved V genes explain less than half of this, and the remainder is unexplained. V and J calls and clone size are those listed in that table; D and trimming were worked out from the DNA. Counted in this sample were roughly 2,300,000 clones; roughly 90% of them appeared once. About 0.36% of the sample comes from the top ten.

This sequence originates from a man younger than 35 in good health. Some clones in this sample may be carry-over from other donors' samples. Sequences were obtained from naive CD4+ T cells from PBMCs. The sample's cell subset or site, from its label and the paper: CD45RA+ positively selected. The rearranged chain carries TRBV7-3 and TRBJ1-1; TRBD1 fits 8 bases in the junction. The CDR3 here reads CASSIQGGIEAFF. The DNA sequence is TGTGCCAGCAGCATACAGGGGGGGATTGAAGCTTTCTTT.